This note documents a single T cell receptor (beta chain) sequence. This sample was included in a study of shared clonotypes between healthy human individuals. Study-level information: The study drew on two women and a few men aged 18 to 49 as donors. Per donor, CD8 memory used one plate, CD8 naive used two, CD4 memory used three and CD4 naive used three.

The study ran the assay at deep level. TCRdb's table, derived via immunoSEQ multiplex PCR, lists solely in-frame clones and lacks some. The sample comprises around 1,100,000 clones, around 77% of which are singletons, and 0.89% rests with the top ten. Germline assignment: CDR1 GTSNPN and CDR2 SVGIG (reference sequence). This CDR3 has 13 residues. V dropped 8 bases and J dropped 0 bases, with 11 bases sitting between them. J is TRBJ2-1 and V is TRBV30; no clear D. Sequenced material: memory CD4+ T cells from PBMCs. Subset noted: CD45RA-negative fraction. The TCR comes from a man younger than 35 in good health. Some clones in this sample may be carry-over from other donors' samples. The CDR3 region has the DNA TGTGCCAGAATGGCGAGCTCCTACAATGAGCAGTTCTTC. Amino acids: CARMASSYNEQFF. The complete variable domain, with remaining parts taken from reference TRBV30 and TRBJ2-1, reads SQTIHQWPATLVQPVGSPLSLECTVEGTSNPNLYWYRQAAGRGLQLLFYSVGIGQISSEVPQNLSASRPQDRQFILSSKKLLLSDSGFYLCARMASSYNEQFFGPGTRLTVL.